Described below is a single T cell receptor beta chain sequence and its context. Its antigen is unknown. Base-call qualities are not available, and no considerably larger clone is one nucleotide away. The sample comes from a study of shared clonotypes between healthy human individuals (dated by TCRdb to the early 2020s). Describing the broader study: The cohort comprised a couple of women and three men aged 18 to 49 years. For each donor, CD4 naive and CD4 memory were each given three plates, CD8 naive was given two plates, and CD8 memory was given one plate. To estimate repertoire size and how much clonotypes are shared between individuals, the study performed deep sequencing of blood TCR repertoires from about 5 healthy adults. Libraries were prepared and TCR repertoires were sequenced by different laboratories using diverse techniques, in order to increase sequencing depth and limit assay-specific biases. Between about 0.85 and 8.9 billion PBMCs per donor were obtained by leukapheresis.

Donors were healthy HIV-negative adults with no recently reported acute infections or vaccinations. Every donor was a Caucasian adult residing in Nashville, Tennessee, USA. Magnetic negative selection was used to enrich CD4+ T cells, after which naive cells were positively selected on CD45RA and the negative fraction became the memory subset. Blood was collected by leukapheresis, and PBMCs were isolated by Ficoll-Histopaque density gradient centrifugation and then cryopreserved in liquid nitrogen vapor phase. Purity and quantity of every magnetically sorted T cell population were checked by analytical flow cytometry. Genomic DNA was isolated from each sorted fraction and quantified by UV absorbance on a Nanodrop 2000c. There are 16 amino acids in the CDR3, from cysteine to phenylalanine inclusive. CDR3 DNA only is kept here, 48 bases in frame from base 1. Trimmed from V: 7 bases; trimmed from J: 5 bases; junction bases lacking a gene match: 11. CDR1 and CDR2 were assigned from the germline V gene (reference sequence) as MNHNY and SVGAGI.

Paper-wide results and their limitations: Incomplete sequencing was indicated by rarefaction of sorted-subset datasets, despite the large sequencing depth. Sampling was limited to blood, and TCR repertoires in tissue likely differ from TCR repertoires in blood. When several donors were compared, the shared fraction of clonotypes was around 5% for naive CD4, 3.5% to 4% for naive CD8, roughly 2.5% for memory CD4, and approximately 0.4% for memory CD8. The small number of donors limited the genetic and exposure-history diversity represented. Clonotypes shared by all four sorted-subset donors showed higher generation probabilities than non-shared clonotypes. Pairwise subsampling led to the expectation that sequencing depth would affect the degree of clonotype sharing among donors. Larger estimated clonotype richness was generally found for naive subsets than for memory subsets.

TCR CDR3 regions were amplified from genomic DNA by multiplex PCR using the deep immunoSEQ assay. Extracted genomic DNA from each cell subset was spread evenly across all wells of several immunoSEQ 96-well plates, with each plate serving as a replicate. For sorted subsets, each replicate PCR was loaded with approximately 0.2 ug genomic DNA, equivalent to 30,000 or so T cell genomes. Purified libraries were measured with a Qubit 3.0 fluorometer, size-checked on a Bioanalyzer 2100, and measured again with the KAPA Library Quantification kit. Each immunoSEQ 96-well plate was sequenced on its own single-read 150-cycle Illumina NextSeq 550 flow cell. On the authors' methods: The immunoSEQ output contained only junctional sequences without quality scores, so filtering could not match that applied to full-length reads. To assign V/J genes and CDR3, sequences were annotated against IMGT germline references using PyIR, a Python wrapper for IgBLAST v1.9. Any read was removed if the V/J assignment was weak (E-value above 1e-6), the CDR3 was missing, or the read contained stop codons, out-of-frame junctions, or ambiguous translated residues. V3J clonotypes were defined by identical inferred V gene, J gene, and CDR3 amino acid sequence. Percentage overlap between repertoires was computed as shared unique clonotypes divided by the size of the smaller repertoire. Three approaches were used to assess repertoire richness: RTK rarefaction, the Chao1 estimator, and Recon v2.1 estimates of unobserved clonotypes. For all TCRbeta clonotypes obtained by the gDNA method from several donors, generation probabilities were computed with OLGA. TCRdb carries this immuneACCESS record with in-frame sequences only. Its versions omit some clonotypes, under half of them owing to an unresolved V gene in the studies checked, with the rest unexplained. Clonal size and the V and J genes are those of that table, whereas D and trimming came from the DNA. The sample table lists over 2 million clones, 85% to 95% of them with a count of one. The top ten hold 0.1% to 0.15% of the sample.

The sequence was collected from a man between 18 and 29 years old in good health. The chain links TRBV6-6 with TRBJ1-5; 10 middle bases align to TRBD1. Sequencing was performed on naive CD4+ T cells sorted from blood. The cell subset or site label on this specimen signifies: CD45RA+ positively selected. The CDR3 corresponds to CASTLRGQGQHQPQHF. The sequenced DNA is TGTGCCAGCACCCTGAGGGGACAGGGGCAACATCAGCCCCAGCATTTT.